The 10 T cell receptor beta chains in this list originate from one sample, sequenced in a study of T cell changes during pregnancy in multiple sclerosis. Using immunoSEQ multiplex PCR, the repertoire was profiled, and TCRdb retains in-frame clones only, with some absent. The repertoire includes approximately 45,000 clones, about 90% of them detected once, and approximately 0.39% sits in the top ten. Sample: CD4+ T cells from peripheral blood mononuclear cells, taken in the second trimester of pregnancy. The receptors were sampled from a female donor in good health, enrolled as a control in a pregnancy study.

The chain recombines TRBV10-3 with TRBJ2-7; 7 nucleotides line up with TRBD2. Germline V gene lookup returns CDR1 ENHRY and CDR2 SYGVKD. V lost 4 bases and J lost 3; bases outside the gene matches: 6. The CDR3 sequence is 14 residues long. CDR3 protein: CAISVGGGNYEQYF. The DNA for the CDR3 is TGTGCCATCAGTGTTGGCGGGGGTAACTACGAGCAGTACTTC.

The chain employs TRBV7-8 and TRBJ1-5; weak D call: TRBD1 (6 bases). Trimming removed 4 bases at V and 1 base at J, with 17 bases between. The germline V gene has CDR1 SGHVS and CDR2 FQNEAQ. This CDR3 spans 17 amino acids. CDR3 sequence reads: CASSSRGGGRSNQPQHF. CDR3 DNA sequence: TGTGCCAGCAGCTCCCGAGGGGGGGGTCGAAGCAATCAGCCCCAGCATTTT. The variable domain in full, with the rest retrieved from reference TRBV7-8 and TRBJ1-5, is GAGVSQSPRYKVAKRGQDVALRCDPISGHVSLFWYQQALGQGPEFLTYFQNEAQLDKSGLPSDRFFAERPEGSVSTLKIQRTQQEDSAVYLCASSSRGGGRSNQPQHFGDGTRLSIL.

This sequence joins TRBV27 and TRBJ2-7, with a tentative D call TRBD2 (6 bases). The CDR3 is 15 residues long. Between the trimmed V and J ends, which lost 2 bases and 1 base, there was a span of 12 bases. CDR1 MNHEY and CDR2 SMNVEV come from the germline V gene (reference sequence). The CDR3 loop is CASSLKEGSSYEQYF. In nucleotides, the CDR3 is TGTGCCAGCAGTTTAAAGGAGGGGAGTTCCTACGAGCAGTACTTC.

The rearrangement joins TRBV30 to TRBJ2-7, with D tentatively TRBD1 (8 bases). This CDR3 is 11 amino acids long. Germline CDR1 is GTSNPN and CDR2 is SVGIG (reference sequence). Here the CDR3 reads CSLQGGYEQYF. The CDR3 DNA reads as TGTTCTCTACAGGGGGGGTACGAGCAGTACTTC.

The V call is TRBV5-4, the J call TRBJ2-7, with a weak D call TRBD2 (5 bases). This CDR3 is 14 amino acids long. Germline V gene lookup returns CDR1 SGHNT and CDR2 YYREEE (reference sequence). The germline V and J ends were trimmed by 0 bases and 3 bases, with 10 bases remaining between them. The CDR3 sequence: CASSLGGQNYEQYF. As DNA, the CDR3 is TGTGCCAGCAGCTTGGGAGGGCAGAACTACGAGCAGTACTTC.

V and J are TRBV7-2 and TRBJ2-5, with D perhaps matching TRBD1 (6 bases). The length of the CDR3 is 14 residues. Germline CDR1 SGHTA, CDR2 FQGNSA. The V and J ends lost 1 base and 7 bases respectively, with 13 bases between them. The CDR3 here is CASSLEGVGVTQYF. The CDR3 nucleotides are TGTGCCAGCAGCTTAGAGGGGGTAGGGGTGACCCAGTACTTC.

V is TRBV27 and J is TRBJ1-4, with TRBD1 identical over 8 bases. The CDR3 length is 14 residues. Germline V gene sequence: CDR1 MNHEY, CDR2 SMNVEV (reference sequence). The trim removed 2 bases at V and 8 bases at J, leaving 4 bases unmatched. This CDR3 reads CASSLIRGREKLFF. Written as DNA, the CDR3 is TGTGCCAGCAGTTTAATCAGGGGGCGAGAAAAACTGTTTTTT. Complete variable domain (other parts from reference TRBV27 and TRBJ1-4): EAQVTQNPRYLITVTGKKLTVTCSQNMNHEYMSWYRQDPGLGLRQIYYSMNVEVTDKGDVPEGYKVSRKEKRNFPLILESPSPNQTSLYFCASSLIRGREKLFFGSGTQLSVL.

V and J are TRBV19 and TRBJ2-3; D is perhaps TRBD2 (5 bases). The germline V gene encodes CDR1 LNHDA and CDR2 SQIVND (reference sequence). The ends were cut back, 9 bases at V and 1 base at J, with 8 bases in the middle. The CDR3 length is 12 residues. CDR3 DNA sequence: TGTGCCAGCCGGACTGGCACAGATACGCAGTATTTT. Encoded protein: CASRTGTDTQYF.

The chain employs TRBV5-1 and TRBJ2-5; D call uncertain. Germline loops: CDR1 SGHRS, CDR2 YFSETQ. The CDR3 runs 13 residues. V was clipped by 1 base and J by 4 bases, with 8 bases between them. CDR3 sequence: CASSLSPRETQYF. CDR3 DNA sequence: TGCGCCAGCAGCTTGTCCCCTCGAGAGACCCAGTACTTC.

The gene calls are TRBV4-1 and TRBJ1-1; D unclear. The CDR3 is 15 amino acids. Germline V gene lookup returns CDR1 MGHRA and CDR2 YSYEKL. Trimming took off 0 bases at V and 1 base at J, with 9 bases between the two ends. The CDR3 coding sequence is TGCGCCAGCAGCCAAGAGATCGGTAAGAACACTGAAGCTTTCTTT. It is translated as CASSQEIGKNTEAFF.